This T cell receptor beta chain comes out of a study of T cell responses to AZD1222 COVID-19 vaccine. The overall study: Second-dose recipients at about 4 or about 12 weeks were treated as one pooled group.

The V gene's germline CDR1 is MNHEY and CDR2 SVGEGT. There are 15 residues in the CDR3. After removal of 5 bases from V and 5 bases from J, the junction contained 10 bases not matched to a gene. General observations from the study: Nearly half of spike-specific TCRs reportedly target unmutated variant regions.

With regard to this clone: Its cognate antigen is unknown.

TCRdb's table, derived via immunoSEQ multiplex PCR, lists solely in-frame clones and lacks some. The table includes about 110,000 clones, roughly four fifths detected once. The specimen was peripheral blood, collected on day 0 of AZD1222 vaccination. This clonotype originated in an adult in good health. This chain connects TRBV6-2 or TRBV6-3 to TRBJ2-7, with 9 bases matching TRBD1. CDR3 region: CASSARQGGSHEQYF. CDR3 bases: TGTGCCAGCAGTGCACGACAGGGGGGTTCTCACGAGCAGTACTTC.